The sequence of this TCR beta chain was determined in a study of graft-versus-host responses after intestinal transplantation. The wider study: Every transplant recipient was induced with anti-thymocyte globulin, then maintained on tacrolimus and steroids for 2 to 4 years. Points from the study as a whole: Graft-donor T cell macrochimerism in patients accompanied high graft-versus-host to host-versus-graft clonal ratios in allografts.

TCRdb's table, derived via immunoSEQ multiplex PCR, lists solely in-frame clones and lacks some. Found here are about 50,000 clones, about nine tenths of them singletons; the top ten hold around 2.5%. V lost 2 bases and J 7 bases, leaving 18 bases between the germline ends. This CDR3 has 16 residues. Per germline, CDR1 LNHDA and CDR2 SQIVND (reference sequence). A word on this clone: Its antigen is currently unknown.

The origin of this receptor is a human donor who was the organ donor for an intestinal transplant. This material consisted of unstimulated CD4+ T cells sorted from spleen or lymph node cells, taken before transplant. This chain connects TRBV19 to TRBJ1-5; D uncertain. The CDR3 bases are TGTGCCAGTAGTATATGGTCCCTGGAGTTTGGGCAGCCCCAGCATTTT. The encoded protein is CASSIWSLEFGQPQHF.